The entry below describes one T cell receptor beta chain. Its matching antigen is unknown. The PCR made use of 60 Vbeta and 13 Jbeta primers. Only in-frame clones appear in the TCRdb table, and some are missing; sequencing was by immunoSEQ multiplex PCR. This listing includes tens of thousands of clones. The data originate from a study of cytomegalovirus exposure and HLA in healthy donors. From germline, CDR1 is SGHRS and CDR2 YFSETQ. There are 14 residues in the CDR3. Between the trimmed V and J ends, which lost 4 bases and 10 bases, there was a span of 15 bases. The study, taken as a whole, reports: The CMV antigen specificity of a few CMV-associated chains was confirmed through in vitro analysis. In a later analysis, V- and J-gene trimming of beta chains associated with a DCLRE1C missense variant, replicated independently.

This chain joins TRBV5-1 and TRBJ1-6; D unclear. This TCR was recovered from a woman aged 25 to 39 in good health and CMV-seropositive. Sequencing input: PBMCs. The CDR3 DNA sequence: TGCGCCAGCAGCCTGGCGGGGATGGGGTCACCCCTCCACTTT. Translating it yields CASSLAGMGSPLHF.